The sequence of this T cell receptor (beta chain) was determined in a study of blood T cell repertoires in COVID-19. Study-wide context: COVID-19 samples collected from the United States, Italy and Spain covered acute and convalescent phases.

Looked up from germline, CDR1 is KGHSH and CDR2 is LQKENI. The CDR3 runs 17 residues. Trimming cost V 1 base and J 2 bases; bases outside gene matches: 7. Original processing methods: Estimation of nucleated cell counts was performed using reference gene primer amplification. TCRdb's table, derived via immunoSEQ multiplex PCR, lists solely in-frame clones and lacks some. The V and J calls and clone size are taken from that table; D and trimming were inferred from the DNA. The data contain about 88,000 clones, 75% to 90% of them singletons. V and J are TRBV18 and TRBJ2-3; 9 bases line up with TRBD2. The sequencing sample was made of peripheral blood. The clonotype originates from a male donor with acute or convalescent COVID-19. The CDR3 loop reads CASSPLGIAGDTDTQYF. In DNA, the CDR3 is TGTGCCAGCTCACCACTGGGTATAGCGGGGGACACAGATACGCAGTATTTT.